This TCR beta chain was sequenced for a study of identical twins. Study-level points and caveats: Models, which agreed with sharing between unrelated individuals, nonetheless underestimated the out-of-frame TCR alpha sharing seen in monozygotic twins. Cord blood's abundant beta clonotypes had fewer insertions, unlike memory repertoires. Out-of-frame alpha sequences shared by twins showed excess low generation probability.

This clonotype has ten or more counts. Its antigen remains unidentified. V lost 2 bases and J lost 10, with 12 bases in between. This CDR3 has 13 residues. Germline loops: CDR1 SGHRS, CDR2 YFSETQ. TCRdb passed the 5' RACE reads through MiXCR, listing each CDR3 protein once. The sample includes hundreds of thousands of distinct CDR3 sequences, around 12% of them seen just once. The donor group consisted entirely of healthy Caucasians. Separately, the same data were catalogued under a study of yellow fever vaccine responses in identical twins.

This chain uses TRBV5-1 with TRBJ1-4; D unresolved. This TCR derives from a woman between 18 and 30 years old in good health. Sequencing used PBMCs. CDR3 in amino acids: CASSFGRLGKLFF. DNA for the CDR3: TGCGCCAGCAGCTTCGGGCGGTTAGGAAAACTGTTTTTT.